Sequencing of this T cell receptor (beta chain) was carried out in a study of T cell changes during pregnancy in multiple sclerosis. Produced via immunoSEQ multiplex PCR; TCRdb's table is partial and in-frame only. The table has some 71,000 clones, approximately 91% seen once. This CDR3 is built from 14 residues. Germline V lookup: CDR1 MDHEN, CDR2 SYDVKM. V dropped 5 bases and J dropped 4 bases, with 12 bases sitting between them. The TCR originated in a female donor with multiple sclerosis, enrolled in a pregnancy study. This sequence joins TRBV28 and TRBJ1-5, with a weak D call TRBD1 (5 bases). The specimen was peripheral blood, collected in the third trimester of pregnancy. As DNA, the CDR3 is TGTGCCAGCAGTCAAAGCCCAGGGAATCAGCCCCAGCATTTT. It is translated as CASSQSPGNQPQHF.